This T cell receptor beta chain was sequenced during a study of T-cell memory formation after mild COVID-19. The table lists this clonotype with a few counts. Its antigen is as yet unknown. Study results and caveats: CD4+ contracting clones were found mainly in CM and EM, and CD8+ ones in EMRA.

TCRdb redid the calling of the 5' RACE reads with MiXCR, one entry per CDR3 protein. The sample comprises about 560,000 distinct CDR3 sequences, 15% to 20% of which are singletons, and 8.1% rests with the top ten. The sequenced sample consisted of PBMCs or a T cell subset sorted from them (not recorded which). This sequence originates from an adult woman who had mild COVID-19 (a few samples of this study predate the infection). Cell type and time point are not known.

CDR3 sequence: CATVAEGRGNEQFF. CDR3 coding DNA: TGTGCCACCGTTGCAGAGGGCCGGGGAAATGAGCAGTTCTTC. The chain employs TRBV24-1 and TRBJ2-1, with D possibly matching TRBD2 (5 bases). The CDR3 contains 14 residues. V lost 9 bases to trimming and J lost 7 bases, with 18 bases between them. Germline values: CDR1 KGHDR, CDR2 SFDVKD.